The present T cell receptor (beta chain) was sequenced within a study of identical twins. Study conclusions and caveats: For monozygotic twins, models underestimated out-of-frame TCR alpha sharing. For cord blood, abundant beta clonotypes had fewer insertions, unlike memory repertoires, which showed none.

The cDNA had a unique molecular identifier and a template-switch universal primer site. TCRdb re-called the 5' RACE reads through MiXCR, storing one row per CDR3 protein. The repertoire holds some 900,000 distinct CDR3 sequences, with 9% to 15% as singletons. With respect to this clonotype: The antigen is unknown.

The sample also formed part of further work on yellow fever vaccine responses in identical twins. That publication notes: Twins reportedly had a vaccine T cell response that seemed partly convergent, partly personalized.

Specimen: PBMCs. The receptor's source is a woman aged 18-29 years in good health.

CDR3 protein: CASSQGTGGNTGELFF. Written as DNA, the CDR3 is TGTGCCAGCAGCCAAGGGACAGGGGGGAACACCGGGGAGCTGTTTTTT. The J gene is TRBJ2-2, the V gene TRBV4-2, with 10 bases aligning to TRBD1. Germline assignment: CDR1 LGHNA and CDR2 YNFKEQ. The CDR3 is made up of 16 amino acids. V lost 1 base, J lost 1 base, and 0 bases stayed unmatched.